This T cell receptor beta chain was sequenced during a study of cytomegalovirus exposure and HLA in healthy donors. The study sampled nominally healthy donors, though unrecorded immune exposures were likely. Regarding the study as a whole: Reported results showed that the classifier diagnosed cytomegalovirus status with high specificity and sensitivity. Upon later analysis, HLA-associated TCR beta chains proved more clonally expanded than other, equally common chains. Later, TCR association rates were found to vary by HLA locus, highest for DRB1 and lowest for HLA-C.

This PCR relied on a set of 60 Vbeta primers and 13 Jbeta primers. Generated by immunoSEQ multiplex PCR, the TCRdb table keeps only in-frame clones and is missing some. The sample comprises some 98,000 clones, about 80% of which are singletons, and approximately 10% rests with the top ten. On this clone: The target antigen is unknown.

V was shortened by 0 bases and J by 5 bases, with 12 bases between the two germline ends. CDR3 length: 16 amino acids. Germline CDR1 SGHRS, CDR2 YFSETQ. The genes are TRBV5-1 and TRBJ1-6, with D tentatively TRBD1 (5 bases). This receptor was obtained from a man between 18 and 29 years old in good health and CMV-seropositive. Specimen: PBMCs. In nucleotides, the CDR3 is TGCGCCAGCAGCTTGGGGCGCAGGGAAAATAATTCACCCCTCCACTTT. Protein product: CASSLGRRENNSPLHF.